This T cell receptor beta chain was captured in a study of technical replicates of blood from a few donors. This CDR3 is 15 amino acids long. Trimming pared 1 base from V and 2 bases from J, leaving 11 bases between. The germline gives CDR1 SGHRS, CDR2 YFSETQ. TCRdb's table, derived via immunoSEQ multiplex PCR, lists solely in-frame clones and lacks some. The sample records around 77,000 clones, roughly 92% being singletons. Material for sequencing was T cells isolated from PBMCs. This receptor was identified in a human donor in good health. This chain joins TRBV5-1 and TRBJ2-3; tentatively, D is TRBD2 (6 bases). In nucleotides, the CDR3 is TGCGCCAGCAGCTTGTTGGGAGGTGACACAGATACGCAGTATTTT. This codes for CASSLLGGDTDTQYF.